A selection of T cell receptor beta chains follows, all from one sample in a study of cytomegalovirus exposure and HLA in healthy donors. Profiling relied on immunoSEQ multiplex PCR, and the TCRdb table lists in-frame clones only, not all of them. The repertoire consists of 95,000 to 110,000 clones, with 66% occurring once and the leading ten covering 2.5% to 4%. The sample taken for sequencing was PBMCs. The receptor set was obtained from a woman aged 45-65 years in good health and CMV-seronegative. CDR3s include the opening cysteine and the closing phenylalanine or tryptophan. D genes are given only for firm matches. The listing skips clone size in some rows; elsewhere it reads once, few, many or a size class.

D | J | size | V | CDR3 | DNA
- | TRBJ2-2 | - | TRBV5-5 | CASSFPPGGANTGELFF | TGTGCCAGCAGCTTCCCCCCCGGCGGGGCGAACACCGGGGAGCTGTTTTTT
- | TRBJ1-4 | - | TRBV5-5 | CASSLEGMATNEKLFF | TGTGCCAGCAGCTTGGAGGGGATGGCAACTAATGAAAAACTGTTTTTT
TRBD1 | TRBJ2-2 | - | TRBV4-1 | CASSWDRNTGELFF | TGCGCCAGCAGCTGGGACAGGAACACCGGGGAGCTGTTTTTT
- | TRBJ2-3 | - | TRBV18 | CASSPTTGGDSTDTQYF | TGTGCCAGCTCACCTACCACTGGTGGAGACAGCACAGATACGCAGTATTTT
- | TRBJ2-5 | - | TRBV5-4 | CASSLDLTEVETQYF | TGTGCCAGCAGCTTAGATCTAACAGAAGTGGAGACCCAGTACTTC
TRBD1 | TRBJ2-1 | - | TRBV10-3 | CATMTGGSVSEQFF | TGTGCCACCATGACAGGGGGATCGGTTAGTGAGCAGTTCTTC
TRBD1 | TRBJ1-4 | few | TRBV28 | CASTSGGTGRELFF | TGTGCCAGCACCAGCGGCGGGACAGGACGAGAACTGTTTTTT
- | TRBJ2-7 | few | TRBV11-2 | CASHSGHRVHEQYF | TGTGCCAGCCACAGCGGTCACAGGGTCCACGAGCAGTACTTC
- | TRBJ2-5 | - | TRBV6-5 | CASSYSTGREETQYF | TGTGCCAGCAGTTACTCTACGGGAAGGGAAGAGACCCAGTACTTC
- | TRBJ1-3 | - | TRBV5-4 | CASSNQGGNTIYF | TGTGCCAGCAGCAACCAGGGTGGAAACACCATATATTTT
TRBD2 | TRBJ2-1 | - | TRBV5-4 | CASSLDSGRVIEQFF | TGTGCCAGCAGCTTGGATAGCGGGAGGGTAATCGAGCAGTTCTTC
- | TRBJ2-7 | - | TRBV13 | CASSSTGHQYF | TGTGCCAGCAGCTCAACGGGTCATCAGTACTTC
TRBD1 | TRBJ2-7 | - | TRBV30 | CAGETQGYYEQYF | TGTGCCGGGGAGACACAGGGGTACTACGAGCAGTACTTC
TRBD1 | TRBJ1-2 | - | TRBV7-6 | CASSQNTGAGGYTF | TGTGCCAGCAGCCAGAATACAGGGGCTGGTGGCTACACCTTC
- | TRBJ2-1 | - | TRBV7-2 | CASSFRLEQRPPPFF | TGTGCCAGCAGCTTCCGACTAGAACAACGACCTCCGCCGTTCTTC
TRBD1 | TRBJ1-1 | once | TRBV7-9 | CASSEGQVNTEAFF | TGTGCCAGCAGCGAGGGACAGGTTAACACTGAAGCTTTCTTT
- | TRBJ2-3 | - | TRBV11-3 | CASSPRGTTDTQYF | TGTGCCAGCAGCCCCCGGGGTACGACAGATACGCAGTATTTT
- | TRBJ2-3 | - | TRBV5-1 | CASSLTAGPTDTQYF | TGCGCCAGCAGCTTAACCGCGGGCCCCACAGATACGCAGTATTTT
TRBD1 | TRBJ2-5 | - | TRBV2 | CASKGAALTQYF | TGTGCCAGCAAGGGGGCCGCCTTGACCCAGTACTTC
- | TRBJ2-7 | few | TRBV28 | CASSLRQWGGEQYF | TGTGCCAGCAGTCTTCGACAGTGGGGTGGCGAGCAGTACTTC
- | TRBJ2-2 | - | TRBV7-2 | CASGIPGRAGELFF | TGTGCCAGCGGTATACCGGGTCGGGCCGGGGAGCTGTTTTTT
- | TRBJ1-4 | - | TRBV6-1 | CASRGWVSEKLFF | TGTGCCAGCAGGGGCTGGGTTTCCGAAAAACTGTTTTTT
TRBD2 | TRBJ2-2 | - | TRBV5-1 | CASSSGLAGHTGELFF | TGCGCCAGCAGCTCCGGACTAGCGGGACACACCGGGGAGCTGTTTTTT
TRBD1 | TRBJ1-2 | - | TRBV7-9 | CASSPRTGLNYGYTF | TGTGCCAGCAGCCCCCGGACAGGCCTTAACTATGGCTACACCTTC
- | TRBJ2-7 | - | TRBV2 | CASSEVLGDYEQYF | TGTGCCAGCAGTGAAGTGCTAGGGGACTACGAGCAGTACTTC
- | TRBJ2-1 | - | TRBV15 | CATSRPYSERHEQFF | TGTGCCACCAGCAGACCTTACTCGGAGCGACATGAGCAGTTCTTC
- | TRBJ1-1 | once | TRBV5-6 | CASSAQGIDITEAFF | TGTGCCAGCAGCGCCCAGGGTATCGATATCACTGAAGCTTTCTTT
TRBD1 | TRBJ2-7 | - | TRBV28 | CASSLFLGMGQIHEQYF | TGTGCCAGCAGTTTATTCTTGGGGATGGGACAGATACACGAGCAGTACTTC
TRBD1 | TRBJ1-6 | - | TRBV27 | CASSLLSMGDRGNSPLHF | TGTGCCAGCAGTTTATTATCTATGGGGGACAGGGGTAATTCACCCCTCCACTTT
- | TRBJ2-7 | - | TRBV29-1 | CSGTVSRESEQYF | TGCAGCGGCACAGTAAGCCGGGAGTCCGAGCAGTACTTC
- | TRBJ2-7 | - | TRBV7-9 | CASSLDTGSYEQYF | TGTGCCAGCAGCTTAGACACGGGGTCCTACGAGCAGTACTTC
- | TRBJ2-7 | - | TRBV19 | CASSILQAGTYEQYF | TGTGCCAGTAGTATTCTCCAGGCAGGTACCTACGAGCAGTACTTC
TRBD1 | TRBJ2-5 | - | TRBV5-6 | CASSPGQERTQYF | TGTGCCAGCAGCCCGGGACAGGAACGGACCCAGTACTTC
- | TRBJ2-1 | - | TRBV4-2 | CVSSQEGGQGSYNEQFF | TGTGTCAGCAGCCAAGAAGGAGGCCAGGGGTCCTACAATGAGCAGTTCTTC
TRBD1 | TRBJ1-1 | once | TRBV7-9 | CASSPGDRKNTEAFF | TGTGCCAGCAGCCCAGGGGACAGAAAGAACACTGAAGCTTTCTTT
TRBD2 | TRBJ2-1 | - | TRBV28 | CASSKSGRNNEQFF | TGTGCCAGCAGTAAAAGCGGGAGGAACAATGAGCAGTTCTTC
- | TRBJ1-2 | - | TRBV18 | CASSPSSNYGYTF | TGTGCCAGCTCACCCAGTTCTAACTATGGCTACACCTTC
TRBD2 | TRBJ2-7 | - | TRBV7-6 | CASSRGTSASFYEQYF | TGTGCCAGCAGCCGAGGGACTAGCGCCTCGTTTTACGAGCAGTACTTC
- | TRBJ2-1 | once | TRBV27 | CASSLYYLGGSGRPYNEQFF | TGTGCCAGCAGTTTATACTATCTGGGGGGATCAGGGCGACCCTACAATGAGCAGTTCTTC
TRBD2 | TRBJ2-7 | - | TRBV27 | CASSITSGGPYEQYF | TGTGCCAGCAGTATTACTAGCGGGGGCCCCTACGAGCAGTACTTC
TRBD2 | TRBJ2-3 | - | TRBV28 | CASSLTNRGGPTDTQYF | TGTGCCAGCAGTTTAACTAATCGGGGGGGGCCCACAGATACGCAGTATTTT
TRBD1 | TRBJ2-5 | - | TRBV5-6 | CASSLKGQGNQETQYF | TGTGCCAGCAGCTTGAAAGGACAGGGGAATCAAGAGACCCAGTACTTC